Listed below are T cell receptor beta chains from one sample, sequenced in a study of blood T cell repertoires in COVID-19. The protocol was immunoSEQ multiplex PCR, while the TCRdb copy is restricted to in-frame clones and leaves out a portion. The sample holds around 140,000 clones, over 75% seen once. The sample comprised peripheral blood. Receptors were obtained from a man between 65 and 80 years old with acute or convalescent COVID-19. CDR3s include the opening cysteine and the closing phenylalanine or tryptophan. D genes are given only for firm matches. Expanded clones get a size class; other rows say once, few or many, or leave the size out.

TGTGCCAGCAGCCTTCGACAGGCGACCAATCAGCCCCAGCATTTT	CASSLRQATNQPQHF	NA	TRBV14	TRBJ1-5	NA
TGTGCCAGTAGTATCCGAGGGATTCTCGCCACTGAAGCTTTCTTT	CASSIRGILATEAFF	NA	TRBV19	TRBJ1-1	NA
TGTGCCAGCAGTCCAGACAGGGGAGGGCAGCCCCAGCATTTT	CASSPDRGGQPQHF	NA	TRBV6-5	TRBJ1-5	TRBD1
TGTGCCAGCAGAGCCACAGGGGGCTCCTACGAGCAGTACTTC	CASRATGGSYEQYF	NA	TRBV2	TRBJ2-7	TRBD1
TGTGCCTGGAGTTCCGGGAAGAACACTGAAGCTTTCTTT	CAWSSGKNTEAFF	NA	TRBV30	TRBJ1-1	NA
TGTGCCAGCAGTGAAGCGGGGCAGGCGGGAAACCAGCCCCAGCATTTT	CASSEAGQAGNQPQHF	NA	TRBV6-1	TRBJ1-5	NA
TGTGCCAGCTCACAGGGGCTTGGAGAGACCCAGTACTTC	CASSQGLGETQYF	few	TRBV18	TRBJ2-5	NA
TGTGCCAGCAGTGAATTTCGACAGGTCCTCTCTGGAAACACCATATATTTT	CASSEFRQVLSGNTIYF	NA	TRBV2	TRBJ1-3	NA
TGTGCCAGCAGTTGGGGCGGGACAGGCTCCCTCTACGAGCAGTACTTC	CASSWGGTGSLYEQYF	NA	TRBV2	TRBJ2-7	TRBD1
TGTGCCAGCAGTAAAGGACAGCTGAACACTGAAGCTTTCTTT	CASSKGQLNTEAFF	NA	TRBV7-8	TRBJ1-1	NA
TGTGCCAGATGGTGGCAGAACTATGGCTACACCTTC	CARWWQNYGYTF	NA	TRBV5-3	TRBJ1-2	NA
TGTGCCAGCAGTTATTTTACTAGCGGGAGGTTCTACAATGAGCAGTTCTTC	CASSYFTSGRFYNEQFF	NA	TRBV2	TRBJ2-1	TRBD2
TGTGCCAGCAGCGGGGACAGGGGGACACTGTCCTACGAGCAGTACTTC	CASSGDRGTLSYEQYF	NA	TRBV7-9	TRBJ2-7	TRBD1
TGTGCCAGTAGCGAAACAGGGTCCCAGCCCCAGCATTTT	CASSETGSQPQHF	NA	TRBV19	TRBJ1-5	NA
TGTGCCAGCTCGGGCGGTGGGAGCACTGAAGCTTTCTTT	CASSGGGSTEAFF	NA	TRBV11-3	TRBJ1-1	NA
TGTGCCAGCTCACCGGACAGCACCCTGGGATATGGCTACACCTTC	CASSPDSTLGYGYTF	NA	TRBV18	TRBJ1-2	NA
TGTGCCAGCAGTTGGGGGGAAGAATCACCCCTCCACTTT	CASSWGEESPLHF	NA	TRBV12-3/TRBV12-4	TRBJ1-6	NA
TGTGCCAGCAGCAGCGACGGACTTTTAGATCAGCCCCAGCATTTT	CASSSDGLLDQPQHF	NA	TRBV6-6	TRBJ1-5	NA
TGCGCCAGCAGCTTTGGAGGCTTCCAAGAGACCCAGTACTTC	CASSFGGFQETQYF	NA	TRBV5-1	TRBJ2-5	NA
TGTGCCAGTAGTATACAGGGTTCAACGCATTTT	CASSIQGSTHF	few	TRBV19	TRBJ1-5	NA
TGCAGCGTTGATAGCCTAGCGAACAATGAGCAGTTCTTC	CSVDSLANNEQFF	NA	TRBV29-1	TRBJ2-1	NA
TGTGCCAGCAGCTTAATAGCGGGAGGGTCGGAGACCCAGTACTTC	CASSLIAGGSETQYF	NA	TRBV7-6	TRBJ2-5	TRBD2
TGTGCCAGCAGTACGACCCCCAGGGGAGAGACCCAGTACTTC	CASSTTPRGETQYF	NA	TRBV27	TRBJ2-5	NA
TGTGCCAGCAGCTTAGCGAAGGGGTTCGGCTATGGCTACACCTTC	CASSLAKGFGYGYTF	NA	TRBV7-2	TRBJ1-2	NA
TGTGCCAGCAGGAGGGTCCACAGGGGCAGGACTAATGAAAAACTGTTTTTT	CASRRVHRGRTNEKLFF	NA	TRBV4-2	TRBJ1-4	TRBD1
TGTGCCAGCAGCCAAGCCAGGACTTCCTACAATGAGCAGTTCTTC	CASSQARTSYNEQFF	once	TRBV11-1	TRBJ2-1	NA
TGTGCCAGCAGCCATAACAGGGGAAATTCACCCCTCCACTTT	CASSHNRGNSPLHF	NA	TRBV3-1/TRBV3-2	TRBJ1-6	TRBD1
TGTGCCAGCAGCTTGGCGGACAGATTGAACACTGAAGCTTTCTTT	CASSLADRLNTEAFF	NA	TRBV5-4	TRBJ1-1	NA
TGTGCCAGCAGCCCCCCTCAGGGACTTGGGGTCACAGATACGCAGTATTTT	CASSPPQGLGVTDTQYF	NA	TRBV3-1/TRBV3-2	TRBJ2-3	NA
TGTGCCAGTAGTACGGGGACACACTCTGGAAACACCATATATTTT	CASSTGTHSGNTIYF	NA	TRBV19	TRBJ1-3	NA
TGTGCCAGCACGTTCACCGGGGAGCTGTTTTTT	CASTFTGELFF	NA	TRBV6-6	TRBJ2-2	NA
TGCAGTGCTAGTGGGGGACAGCCGAACACTGAAGCTTTCTTT	CSASGGQPNTEAFF	once	TRBV20-1	TRBJ1-1	TRBD1
TGTGCCAGCAGCTTAGCGGGGACTAGCGGGCGAGGTGAGCAGTTCTTC	CASSLAGTSGRGEQFF	NA	TRBV7-8	TRBJ2-1	TRBD2
TGTGCCTGGAGCCTAAACAGGGCCTACGAGCAGTACTTC	CAWSLNRAYEQYF	NA	TRBV30	TRBJ2-7	NA
TGTGCCAGCAGTTCGGCGCAAGGGGATCAGCCCCAGCATTTT	CASSSAQGDQPQHF	once	TRBV28	TRBJ1-5	NA
TGTGCCACCAGTAACCTCGGGGTAGCGGCTAGCACAGATACGCAGTATTTT	CATSNLGVAASTDTQYF	once	TRBV19	TRBJ2-3	NA
TGTGCCAGCTCACGTGGGGGGTCGGGTGAGCAGTTCTTC	CASSRGGSGEQFF	NA	TRBV19	TRBJ2-1	NA
TGTGCCAGCAGTGAAACCCCCGCGGGGAACACTGAAGCTTTCTTT	CASSETPAGNTEAFF	NA	TRBV6-4	TRBJ1-1	NA
TGTGCCTGGAGTGTTGCAGGGGGAAAGACCCAGTACTTC	CAWSVAGGKTQYF	once	TRBV30	TRBJ2-5	TRBD1
TGTGCCAGCAGGCGGACAGGGATTGAGACCCAGTACTTC	CASRRTGIETQYF	NA	TRBV3-1/TRBV3-2	TRBJ2-5	TRBD1
TGTGCCAGCACCACGGTCCCGAGCAATCAGCCCCAGCATTTT	CASTTVPSNQPQHF	NA	TRBV28	TRBJ1-5	NA
TGTGCCAGCAGTTACTCGGGGAGAAGGACTGAAGCTTTCTTT	CASSYSGRRTEAFF	NA	TRBV6-5	TRBJ1-1	NA
TGTGCCAGCAGTCCCTGGGACTCTAGTCCCTACGAGCAGTACTTC	CASSPWDSSPYEQYF	NA	TRBV6-5	TRBJ2-7	NA
TGCGCCAGCAGCCCCGGGACAGGGGGTCTCTATGGCTACACCTTC	CASSPGTGGLYGYTF	NA	TRBV5-1	TRBJ1-2	TRBD1
TGTGCCAGCAGCCAGGGACACTTCTATGGCTACACCTTC	CASSQGHFYGYTF	NA	TRBV28	TRBJ1-2	NA
TGTGCCTGGAGTTCGGGACAGTCCAATCAGCCCCAGCATTTT	CAWSSGQSNQPQHF	few	TRBV30	TRBJ1-5	TRBD1
TGCGCCAGCAGCATACGGACAGGGTCCAACACCGGGGAGCTGTTTTTT	CASSIRTGSNTGELFF	NA	TRBV5-1	TRBJ2-2	TRBD1
TGCGCCAGCAGCTTCGGGGGGGCCGATGAAAAACTGTTTTTT	CASSFGGADEKLFF	NA	TRBV5-1	TRBJ1-4	NA
TGCAGCGGACTAGCTAGCTCCTACAATGAGCAGTTCTTC	CSGLASSYNEQFF	NA	TRBV29-1	TRBJ2-1	TRBD2
TGTGCCAGCAGCCCAGGGGTAGCGGGGGCCAGGAGCTCCTACGAGCAGTACTTC	CASSPGVAGARSSYEQYF	NA	TRBV7-2	TRBJ2-7	TRBD2
TGTGCCAGCAGGACAGGATCCTATGGCTACACCTTC	CASRTGSYGYTF	NA	TRBV28	TRBJ1-2	NA
TGCGCCAGCGGACAACAGGTGTCGGGAGGGGAGACCCAGTACTTC	CASGQQVSGGETQYF	NA	TRBV5-1	TRBJ2-5	TRBD2
TGTGCCAGCAGCCCCCGGGGATTTGACACTGAAGCTTTCTTT	CASSPRGFDTEAFF	once	TRBV3-1/TRBV3-2	TRBJ1-1	NA
TGTGCCAGCCGACTAGCGGTTCTCAATGAGCAGTTCTTC	CASRLAVLNEQFF	NA	TRBV7-2	TRBJ2-1	TRBD2
TGTGCCAGCAGCGGACAGACTAATCAGCCCCAGCATTTT	CASSGQTNQPQHF	NA	TRBV5-6	TRBJ1-5	NA